The clone carrying this TCR beta chain was found many times. The entry originates in a study of regulatory T cells in long-lasting Graves disease. As for time point: newly diagnosed GD, antithyroid drugs for less than 3 months. Construction of the TCR library relied on RNA isolated from PBMCs. Through Arm-PCR of CDR3 regions and iRepertoire HTBI primers, TCR beta libraries were built. In TCRdb, the multiplex PCR reads were re-called with MiXCR into one record per CDR3 protein. This sample yields about 620,000 distinct CDR3 sequences, of which about 16% are seen a single time; 18% belongs to the top ten. This same sample was also taken into another study, of T cells in Graves' hyperthyroidism and ophthalmopathy.

The source is a woman in her 30s with Graves disease. The sequencing used peripheral blood mononuclear cells (PBMCs), collected at new diagnosis, from a patient treated with antithyroid drugs.

CDR3 region: CSARDLQPYEQYF. The CDR3 DNA sequence: TGCAGTGCTAGAGATCTTCAGCCCTACGAGCAGTACTTC. The chain joins TRBV20-1 to TRBJ2-7; D gene unclear. There are 13 residues in the CDR3. Germline CDR1 and CDR2: DFQATT and SNEGSKA (reference sequence). The germline V and J ends were trimmed by 0 bases and 2 bases, with 8 bases remaining between them.